Below, 23 T cell receptor beta chains from the same sample are listed, as sequenced in a study of shared clonotypes between healthy human individuals. Libraries were prepared by immunoSEQ multiplex PCR; TCRdb keeps only in-frame clonotypes and omits some of them. The sample lists over 2 million clones; around 93% were seen once. Sequenced: naive CD4+ T cells from PBMCs. The subset here: CD45RA+ positively selected. These receptors came from a man aged 18 to 35 in good health. Some clones in this sample may be carry-over from other donors' samples.

The chain recombines TRBV28 with TRBJ1-5, with a weak D call TRBD1 (5 bases). V lost 6 bases and J 4 bases, leaving 13 bases between the germline ends. CDR3 size: 14 residues. Germline CDR1 and CDR2: MDHEN and SYDVKM. The CDR3 bases are TGTGCCAGCAGCATTGTAGGGGTGAATCAGCCCCAGCATTTT. This sequence encodes CASSIVGVNQPQHF.

The genes are TRBV4-1 and TRBJ1-4; D gene unclear. Germline CDR1 MGHRA, CDR2 YSYEKL. The CDR3 has 14 amino acids. V was shortened by 4 bases and J by 5 bases, with 11 bases between the two germline ends. CDR3 sequence: CASSLSPWNEKLFF. The CDR3 DNA sequence: TGCGCCAGCAGCCTTTCCCCTTGGAATGAAAAACTGTTTTTT.

The chain carries TRBV2 and TRBJ1-3, with TRBD1 identical over 11 bases. CDR1 and CDR2 (germline): SNHLY, FYNNEI. This CDR3 has 15 amino acids. The V gene end was trimmed by 6 bases and the J gene end by 6 bases; junction bases not matched to a gene: 7. This chain's CDR3 is CASSEDRGQTNTIYF. CDR3 in DNA: TGTGCCAGCAGCGAGGACAGGGGGCAGACAAACACCATATATTTT.

J is TRBJ2-2 and V is TRBV14, with 8 bases lining up with TRBD1. The ends lost 5 bases at V and 7 bases at J; junction bases unmatched: 9. The CDR3 covers 15 residues. Germline CDR1 reads SGHDN; CDR2 reads FVKESK. CDR3 sequence: CASSYIQGDGGELFF. The CDR3 DNA sequence: TGTGCCAGCAGCTATATACAGGGGGACGGCGGGGAGCTGTTTTTT.

The rearrangement joins TRBV7-3 to TRBJ2-2; 8 bases align to TRBD2. The length of the CDR3 is 16 residues. The V gene's germline CDR1 is SGHTA and CDR2 FQGTGA. V was clipped by 5 bases and J by 3 bases; unmatched bases: 8. CDR3 DNA: TGTGCCAGCAGCCCAACCGGGACTAGAGACACCGGGGAGCTGTTTTTT. Translated, it gives CASSPTGTRDTGELFF.

Details on this clone: Other DNA sequences of this sample code for an identical CDR3. V and J are TRBV5-1 and TRBJ2-6, with D hard to call. Trimming cost V 4 bases and J 0 bases, with 8 bases left between them. This CDR3 has 15 amino acids. Germline V lookup: CDR1 SGHRS, CDR2 YFSETQ. CDR3 nucleotide sequence: TGCGCCAGCAGCACCGGGTTCTCTGGGGCCAACGTCCTGACTTTC. Residues: CASSTGFSGANVLTF.

J is TRBJ2-4 and V is TRBV6-5; 8 nucleotides line up with TRBD1. V lost 0 bases and J lost 6; bases outside the gene matches: 4. The CDR3 covers 15 residues. Germline CDR1 is MNHEY and CDR2 is SVGAGI. The CDR3 reads CASSYSQGARNIQYF. The CDR3 coding sequence is TGTGCCAGCAGTTACTCTCAGGGGGCGAGAAACATTCAGTACTTC.

The rearrangement uses TRBV9 and TRBJ1-1; TRBD1 is a possible D gene (5 bases). Germline-derived CDR1 and CDR2 are SGDLS and YYNGEE. The V end was cut by 0 bases, the J end by 1 base, with 16 bases between. The CDR3 covers 17 residues. The chain's CDR3 is CASSVVGTLGKNTEAFF. For the CDR3, the DNA is TGTGCCAGCAGCGTAGTCGGGACTCTCGGAAAGAACACTGAAGCTTTCTTT.

This chain joins TRBV18 and TRBJ2-3; 12 positions agree with TRBD2. The J segment lost 4 bases and the V segment lost 8 bases, leaving 10 bases of the junction unmatched. The germline CDR1 and CDR2 sequences are KGHSH and LQKENI. The CDR3 is made up of 16 amino acids. The CDR3 DNA follows: TGTGCCAGCCACGCGGCTAGCGGGAGGGCCTCAGATACGCAGTATTTT. Its protein product is CASHAASGRASDTQYF.

A word on this clone: This same CDR3 is encoded by further DNA sequences in the sample. This sequence joins TRBV5-1 and TRBJ2-1, with 8 bases matching TRBD2. CDR3 length: 14 residues. V lost 6 bases, J lost 3 bases, and 5 bases stayed unmatched. Germline CDR1 SGHRS, CDR2 YFSETQ. The CDR3 nucleotides read TGCGCCAGCATGACCAGCGGGAGCTACAATGAGCAGTTCTTC. Translating gives CASMTSGSYNEQFF.

The chain joins TRBV5-4 to TRBJ2-3, with D possibly being TRBD1 (5 bases). In germline, CDR1 is SGHNT, CDR2 YYREEE (reference sequence). The CDR3 is made up of 15 amino acids. V was clipped by 5 bases and J by 1 base, with 14 bases between them. The CDR3 DNA follows: TGTGCCAGCAGACCGAGAACAGGCGGCACAGATACGCAGTATTTT. Translation: CASRPRTGGTDTQYF.

The chain joins TRBV29-1 to TRBJ1-2, with 8 nucleotides matching TRBD1. Germline values: CDR1 SQVTM, CDR2 ANQGSEA. Trimming removed 5 bases from V and 1 base from J; junction bases left unmatched: 9. This CDR3 is 15 amino acids long. Here the CDR3 DNA reads TGCAGCGTTTTCGCATGGACAGGGAGTAACTATGGCTACACCTTC. Protein sequence: CSVFAWTGSNYGYTF.

This chain links TRBV2 with TRBJ1-2; D is possibly TRBD1 (5 bases). Trimming cost V 5 bases and J 4 bases, with 8 bases left between them. The germline CDR1 and CDR2 sequences are SNHLY and FYNNEI. This CDR3 comprises 12 residues. CDR3 in amino acids: CASSPDIYGYTF. The CDR3 DNA is TGTGCCAGCAGTCCGGACATCTATGGCTACACCTTC.

The chain recombines TRBV7-3 with TRBJ2-6, with D perhaps matching TRBD2 (6 bases). Trimming cost V 1 base and J 2 bases, with 9 bases left between them. Germline lookup yields CDR1 SGHTA and CDR2 FQGTGA. This CDR3 is 16 amino acids long. CDR3 sequence reads: CASSLIGGAGANVLTF. DNA for the CDR3: TGTGCCAGCAGCTTAATTGGAGGGGCTGGGGCCAACGTCCTGACTTTC.

The chain uses TRBV14 and TRBJ2-7, with 8 bases lining up with TRBD2. The germline CDR1 and CDR2 sequences are SGHDN and FVKESK. V lost 0 bases and J lost 2; bases outside the gene matches: 0. The CDR3 runs to 14 residues. The CDR3 sequence: CASSQDGRAYEQYF. CDR3 nucleotide sequence: TGTGCCAGCAGCCAAGACGGGAGGGCCTACGAGCAGTACTTC.

V is TRBV5-1 and J is TRBJ2-2, with 11 bases fitting TRBD1. V was clipped by 4 bases and J by 6 bases; unmatched bases: 5. The CDR3 length is 15 residues. The germline gives CDR1 SGHRS, CDR2 YFSETQ. CDR3 in amino acids: CASSLRTGGSGELFF. CDR3 DNA: TGCGCCAGCAGCCTCCGGACAGGGGGCTCCGGGGAGCTGTTTTTT.

The chain couples TRBV18 to TRBJ1-4; D is ambiguous. The CDR3 loop spans 13 amino acids. Trimming removed 2 bases from V and 8 bases from J, with 9 bases in between. Germline V lookup: CDR1 KGHSH, CDR2 LQKENI. The CDR3 protein is CASSPTQEEKLFF. The CDR3, as DNA: TGTGCCAGCTCACCAACTCAGGAAGAAAAACTGTTTTTT.

This clone showed up just once. The CDR3 protein is CASSFGPAYGYTF. CDR3 bases: TGCGCCAGCAGCTTTGGCCCCGCCTATGGCTACACCTTC. The chain uses TRBV5-1 and TRBJ1-2; no definite D call. Per the germline V gene, CDR1 is SGHRS and CDR2 is YFSETQ. This CDR3 region has 13 residues. V shed 2 bases and J shed 4 bases, with 9 bases lying between them.

The rearrangement uses TRBV7-9 and TRBJ2-5; 9 nucleotides match TRBD1. Per the germline V gene, CDR1 is SEHNR and CDR2 is FQNEAQ (reference sequence). This CDR3 comprises 15 residues. V lost 0 bases to trimming and J lost 5 bases; unmatched junction nucleotides: 4. This chain's CDR3 is CASSLAGTGTETQYF. For the CDR3, the DNA is TGTGCCAGCAGCTTAGCGGGGACAGGGACGGAGACCCAGTACTTC.

The gene calls are TRBV19 and TRBJ2-5; TRBD1 matches 9 bases. The V gene end was trimmed by 1 base and the J gene end by 5 bases; junction bases not matched to a gene: 8. The CDR3 contains 16 residues. Germline lookup yields CDR1 LNHDA and CDR2 SQIVND (reference sequence). CDR3 in amino acids: CASSIVIRGTGETQYF. For the CDR3, the DNA is TGTGCCAGTAGTATAGTCATAAGGGGGACAGGGGAGACCCAGTACTTC.

V usage is TRBV5-8 and J usage is TRBJ2-5, with D possibly called TRBD1 or TRBD2 (6 bases each). Trimming removed 8 bases at V and 4 bases at J, with 18 bases between. The CDR3 contains 14 residues. Germline V gene lookup returns CDR1 SGHTS and CDR2 YDEGEE. CDR3 sequence reads: CASSRGTTGETQYF. For the CDR3, the DNA is TGTGCCAGTTCCCGCGGGACAACGGGAGAGACCCAGTACTTC.

The chain combines TRBV18 with TRBJ2-1; 8 bases line up with TRBD2. V dropped 3 bases and J dropped 10; count of bases not matched to a gene: 11. The CDR3 consists of 15 residues. Germline V gene data show CDR1 as KGHSH and CDR2 as LQKENI. CDR3 amino acids: CASSPPEAGVGEQFF. CDR3 coding DNA: TGTGCCAGCTCACCGCCTGAAGCGGGAGTAGGCGAGCAGTTCTTC.

Only one count was recorded for this clone. In the same sample, other DNA sequences code for this CDR3. The chain recombines TRBV28 with TRBJ2-6, with 7 bases aligning to TRBD1. V was clipped by 6 bases and J by 0 bases; unmatched bases: 2. CDR3 size: 15 residues. In germline, CDR1 is MDHEN, CDR2 SYDVKM. The CDR3 sequence: CASSPGGSGANVLTF. For the CDR3, the DNA is TGTGCCAGCAGCCCAGGGGGCTCTGGGGCCAACGTCCTGACTTTC.